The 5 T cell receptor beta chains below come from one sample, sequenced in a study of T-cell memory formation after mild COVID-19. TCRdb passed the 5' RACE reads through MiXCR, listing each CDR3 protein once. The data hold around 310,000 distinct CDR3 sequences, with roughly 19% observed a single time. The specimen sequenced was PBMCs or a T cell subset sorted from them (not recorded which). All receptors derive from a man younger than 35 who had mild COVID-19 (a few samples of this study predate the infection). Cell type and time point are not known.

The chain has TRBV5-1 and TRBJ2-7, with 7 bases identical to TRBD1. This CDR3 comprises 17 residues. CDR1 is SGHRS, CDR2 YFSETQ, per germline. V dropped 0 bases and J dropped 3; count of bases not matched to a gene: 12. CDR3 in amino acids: CASSLAAGDSPYYEQYV. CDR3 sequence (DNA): TGCGCCAGCAGCTTGGCCGCTGGGGACAGCCCCTACTACGAGCAGTACGTC.

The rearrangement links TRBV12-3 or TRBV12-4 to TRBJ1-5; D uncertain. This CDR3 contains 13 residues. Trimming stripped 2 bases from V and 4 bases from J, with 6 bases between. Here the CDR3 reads CASSLRDNQPQHF. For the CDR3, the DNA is TGTGCCAGCAGTTTACGCGATAATCAGCCCCAGCATTTT.

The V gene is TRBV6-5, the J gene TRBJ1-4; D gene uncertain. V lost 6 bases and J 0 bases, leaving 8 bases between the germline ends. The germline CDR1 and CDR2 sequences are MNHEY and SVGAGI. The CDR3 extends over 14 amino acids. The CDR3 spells CASRTIATNEKLFF. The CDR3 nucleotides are TGTGCCAGCAGAACCATTGCAACTAATGAAAAACTGTTTTTT.

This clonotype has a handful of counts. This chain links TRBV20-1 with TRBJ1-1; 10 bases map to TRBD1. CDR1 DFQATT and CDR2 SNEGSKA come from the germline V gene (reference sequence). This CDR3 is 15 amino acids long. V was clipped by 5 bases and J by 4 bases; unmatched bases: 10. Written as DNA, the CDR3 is TGCAGTGCTTCTACGGGACAGGGGCTGGCCACTGAAGCTTTCTTT. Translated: CSASTGQGLATEAFF.

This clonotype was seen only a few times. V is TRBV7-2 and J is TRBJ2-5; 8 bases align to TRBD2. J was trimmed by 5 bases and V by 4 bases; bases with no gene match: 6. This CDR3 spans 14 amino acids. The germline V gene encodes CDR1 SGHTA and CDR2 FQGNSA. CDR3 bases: TGTGCCAGCAGCTCCCGTAGCGGGGTGGAGACCCAGTACTTC. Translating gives CASSSRSGVETQYF.